The 21 T cell receptor beta chains below come from one sample, sequenced in a study of T cells after yellow fever vaccination. Each CDR3 protein gets one entry after TCRdb re-called the 5' RACE reads with MiXCR. The sample holds approximately 510,000 distinct CDR3 sequences; 21% are singletons and the top ten take about 16%. This sample comprised PBMCs, obtained roughly 20 days after the first yellow fever vaccination. These receptors were obtained from a man younger than 30 who received the YFV17D yellow fever vaccine.

This sequence joins TRBV12-3 or TRBV12-4 and TRBJ2-6; D is undetermined. The V end lost 3 bases, the J end lost 1 base, and 7 bases lay between the germline ends. The CDR3 is 15 amino acids. This chain's CDR3 is CASSFLPSGANVLTF. The CDR3 DNA reads as TGTGCCAGCAGTTTCCTTCCTTCTGGGGCCAACGTCCTGACTTTC.

The chain combines TRBV29-1 with TRBJ2-1, with 10 positions matching TRBD2. The germline gives CDR1 SQVTM, CDR2 ANQGSEA. V was clipped by 3 bases and J by 7 bases; unmatched bases: 3. This CDR3 contains 13 residues. The CDR3 DNA reads as TGCAGCGTTGACAGCGGGGGGGCAAATGAGCAGTTCTTC. The encoded protein is CSVDSGGANEQFF.

This clonotype was recorded a few times. V gene TRBV7-9 combines with J gene TRBJ2-1, with D possibly being TRBD1 or TRBD2 (5 bases each). CDR3 length: 15 amino acids. Trimming pared 5 bases from V and 8 bases from J, leaving 19 bases between. Germline values: CDR1 SEHNR, CDR2 FQNEAQ (reference sequence). This chain's CDR3 is CASSAPGPPRDEQFF. The CDR3 DNA sequence: TGTGCCAGCAGCGCGCCGGGACCCCCGAGGGATGAGCAGTTCTTC.

This chain's CDR3 is CASSSDRGSSYNSPLHF. The CDR3, as DNA: TGTGCCAGCAGTTCGGACCGCGGCAGCTCCTATAATTCACCCCTCCACTTT. The genes are TRBV28 and TRBJ1-6; D gene unclear. The CDR3 covers 17 residues. With 4 bases removed from V and 0 bases from J, the gap between germline ends came to 13 bases. The germline V gene has CDR1 MDHEN and CDR2 SYDVKM.

The V and J genes are TRBV5-1 and TRBJ2-7, with D possibly matching TRBD2 (6 bases). V was clipped by 0 bases and J by 1 base, with 17 bases between them. Germline values: CDR1 SGHRS, CDR2 YFSETQ. The CDR3 sequence is 17 residues long. In nucleotides, the CDR3 is TGCGCCAGCAGCTTGGTTCGCAGGGAGGTAACATCCTACGAGCAGTACGTC. Amino acid sequence: CASSLVRREVTSYEQYV.

V and J are TRBV15 and TRBJ2-5; D may be TRBD2 (6 bases). Germline lookup yields CDR1 LNHNV and CDR2 YYDKDF (reference sequence). CDR3 length: 15 amino acids. The germline V and J ends were trimmed by 3 bases and 1 base, with 12 bases remaining between them. Written as DNA, the CDR3 is TGTGCCACCAGCAGGGAGGGCCGCTTCCAAGAGACCCAGTACTTC. It encodes CATSREGRFQETQYF.

In this sample, this clonotype turned up many times. This sequence joins TRBV6-5 and TRBJ1-2; D might be TRBD1 (6 bases). The germline V gene has CDR1 MNHEY and CDR2 SVGAGI. This CDR3 has 15 amino acids. Trimming left V 2 bases short and J 4 bases short, with 14 bases between. The CDR3 loop reads CASSYGMGASYGYTF. CDR3 DNA: TGTGCCAGCAGTTACGGTATGGGGGCCAGCTATGGCTACACCTTC.

This clonotype has only a few counts. The chain employs TRBV5-1 and TRBJ2-1; the D gene is possibly TRBD2 (6 bases). The CDR3 extends over 13 amino acids. Trimming cost V 3 bases and J 8 bases, with 12 bases left between them. Germline CDR1 SGHRS, CDR2 YFSETQ. CDR3 protein: CASSWGVEDEQFF. The CDR3 nucleotides are TGCGCCAGCAGCTGGGGGGTTGAGGATGAGCAGTTCTTC.

This clonotype was seen a few times. The chain couples TRBV10-3 to TRBJ2-3, with 10 bases identical to TRBD2. CDR1 and CDR2 (germline): ENHRY, SYGVKD. V was pared by 0 bases and J by 1 base, with 10 bases of the junction left unmatched. CDR3 size: 19 residues. This chain's CDR3 is CAISESPSGGLSGTDTQYF. For the CDR3, the DNA is TGTGCCATCAGTGAGTCGCCTAGCGGGGGACTTAGTGGCACAGATACGCAGTATTTT.

This rearrangement joins TRBV20-1 to TRBJ1-6; weak D call: TRBD1 (6 bases). Germline V gene data show CDR1 as DFQATT and CDR2 as SNEGSKA (reference sequence). Trimming removed 4 bases from V and 10 bases from J, with 17 bases in between. This CDR3 contains 14 residues. CDR3 DNA: TGCAGTGCTACGAGGGCAGGGGAGTGGTCACCCCTCCACTTT. It translates to CSATRAGEWSPLHF.

This clonotype was counted between two and nine times. The chain couples TRBV6-6 to TRBJ1-1; D ambiguous. The V end lost 6 bases, the J end lost 10 bases, and 18 bases lay between the germline ends. Germline-derived CDR1 and CDR2 are MNHNY and SVGAGI (reference sequence). This CDR3 is 13 amino acids long. CDR3 DNA: TGTGCCAGCAGCCGGATCGACCCAGAGCGAGCTTTCTTT. Encoded protein: CASSRIDPERAFF.

This clonotype has only a few counts. This chain links TRBV7-2 with TRBJ2-1; the match to TRBD1 covers 10 bases. V shed 5 bases and J 15 bases; nucleotides not matched to a gene: 7. This CDR3 comprises 12 residues. Germline loops: CDR1 SGHTA, CDR2 FQGNSA. The CDR3: CASSVDGTGAFF. CDR3 DNA: TGTGCCAGCAGCGTTGATGGGACAGGGGCGTTCTTC.

The rearrangement uses TRBV4-1 and TRBJ1-1; 9 bases map to TRBD1. Unmatched junction bases numbered 7, after V lost 4 bases and J lost 1 base. Germline V gene data show CDR1 as MGHRA and CDR2 as YSYEKL. The CDR3 is 16 residues long. The DNA of the CDR3 is TGCGCCAGCAGCCCTGGACAGGGGAAAAGGAACACTGAAGCTTTCTTT. As protein: CASSPGQGKRNTEAFF.

This clonotype was seen a few times. V is TRBV18 and J is TRBJ2-3; D call uncertain. The V gene lost 5 bases and the J gene lost 5 bases, with 11 bases spanning the gap. Germline V gene data show CDR1 as KGHSH and CDR2 as LQKENI. This CDR3 has 13 residues. The CDR3 nucleotides read TGTGCCAGCTCATCTACCAATGGAGATACGCAGTATTTT. Amino acid sequence: CASSSTNGDTQYF.

The gene calls are TRBV7-9 and TRBJ2-5, with 7 bases that match TRBD1. CDR3 size: 16 residues. The J segment lost 4 bases and the V segment lost 5 bases, leaving 13 bases of the junction unmatched. Germline loops: CDR1 SEHNR, CDR2 FQNEAQ (reference sequence). CDR3 loop: CASSPRQGGWAETQYF. CDR3 bases: TGTGCCAGCAGCCCGCGACAGGGTGGATGGGCAGAGACCCAGTACTTC.

This clonotype came up a few times. V gene TRBV12-3 or TRBV12-4 combines with J gene TRBJ1-1; D is perhaps TRBD1 (5 bases). The CDR3 loop spans 14 amino acids. V lost 7 bases, J lost 2 bases, and 14 bases lay in between. As DNA, the CDR3 is TGTGCCAGCAATTTGGGGGGATATAACACTGAAGCTTTCTTT. This codes for CASNLGGYNTEAFF.

This clonotype was picked up a small number of times. The genes are TRBV6-1 and TRBJ1-5; possible D gene TRBD1, 6 bases. Looked up from germline, CDR1 is MNHNS and CDR2 is SASEGT. The CDR3 is 17 amino acids. Trimming took off 4 bases at V and 7 bases at J, with 23 bases between the two ends. CDR3 region: CASSARHSGDRMQPQHF. The CDR3 DNA reads as TGTGCCAGCAGTGCTCGCCACTCTGGTGACAGGATGCAGCCCCAGCATTTT.

This clonotype was seen at least ten times. The chain has TRBV7-2 and TRBJ2-1, with D hard to call. This CDR3 comprises 11 residues. Trimming cost V 6 bases and J 4 bases, with 4 bases left between them. Germline assignment: CDR1 SGHTA and CDR2 FQGNSA. CDR3 amino acids: CASRGYNEQFF. In DNA, the CDR3 is TGTGCCAGCAGGGGATACAATGAGCAGTTCTTC.

The chain combines TRBV7-9 with TRBJ2-2, with no clear D. The CDR3 covers 14 residues. The ends were cut back, 5 bases at V and 4 bases at J, with 11 bases in the middle. Germline V gene data show CDR1 as SEHNR and CDR2 as FQNEAQ (reference sequence). DNA of the CDR3: TGTGCCAGCAGCCCCCGACAAGTCACCGGGGAGCTGTTTTTT. Protein sequence: CASSPRQVTGELFF.

The rearrangement joins TRBV5-6 to TRBJ2-5; the match to TRBD1 covers 9 bases. The CDR3 is 15 amino acids. Germline V lookup: CDR1 SGHDT, CDR2 YYEEEE. Germline trimming cut 3 bases from V and 7 bases from J; bases unmatched to any gene: 10. The CDR3 loop is CASSSWGQGPSTQYF. In DNA, the CDR3 is TGTGCCAGCAGCTCCTGGGGACAGGGCCCCTCGACCCAGTACTTC.

This clonotype was counted a few times. The gene calls are TRBV4-1 and TRBJ1-5, with D unclear. Germline-derived CDR1 and CDR2 are MGHRA and YSYEKL. The CDR3 length is 14 residues. The V gene lost 2 bases and the J gene lost 0 bases, with 5 bases spanning the gap. The chain's CDR3 is CASSQFSSNQPQHF. The CDR3 DNA sequence: TGCGCCAGCAGCCAATTCAGTAGCAATCAGCCCCAGCATTTT.